The TCR beta chain described here comes from a study of blood T cell repertoires in COVID-19 (dated by TCRdb to about 2020). In the study overall: Collaborator samples came from the United States, Italy and Spain and covered acute and convalescent phases of COVID-19. The dataset comprised deeply sampled blood TCRbeta repertoires from subjects exposed to, actively infected with, or recovered from COVID-19. Where available, HLA class I and class II types were taken from metadata supplied by the sample provider and were not determined by assay-based typing. Sample metadata almost always included a de-identified subject ID, COVID-19 status, age in years and sex. The repertoires were released in a freely available public database intended as a resource for research on the immune response to SARS-CoV-2. The prospective study material was composed of cDNA or gDNA derived from T cells, B-cell-depleted T cells, or PBMCs. Samples came from the ongoing ImmuneRACE study (first 160 participants) plus 1,254 subjects from 6 global collaborators.

Between the V and J ends, shortened by 4 bases and 2 bases respectively, the junction contains 13 bases. According to the germline V gene, CDR1 reads SGDLS and CDR2 reads YYNGEE. Including cysteine and phenylalanine, the CDR3 has 14 amino acids. Of the read, only the CDR3 DNA is kept; its 42 bases are in frame from base 1. Overall study results and their limits: The amount of clinical and demographic metadata varied by source and participant and was provided uncurated.

Participants in the prospective study were aged about 18 to 89 years, lived in more than 20 United States geographic areas, and enrolled through a virtual design. Cohort assignment in the prospective study relied on participant-reported clinical history from a screening survey and a study questionnaire. For ImmuneRACE Cohort 3, a participant was defined as recovered based on two consecutive negative NP/OP PCR tests, clearance by a healthcare professional, or resolution of symptoms. In the prospective study, whole blood, serum and a nasopharyngeal or oropharyngeal swab were collected from each participant by mobile phlebotomists. Participants in the prospective study had the option to provide additional blood draws and questionnaires over a 2-month period. Before DNA extraction, blood samples from the prospective study were shipped at room temperature or frozen. The immunoSEQ Assay, a bias-controlled multiplex PCR, was used to amplify TCRbeta CDR3 regions from genomic DNA. Processing in the source paper ran as follows. Nucleated cell counts per sample were estimated from amplification of reference gene primers within the assay. To quantify the absolute abundance of each unique TCRbeta CDR3 rearrangement, sequence reads were collapsed and filtered. For each sample, productive Simpson clonality was calculated as the square root of Simpson's diversity index across productive rearrangements. TCRdb holds this immuneACCESS table with in-frame rearrangements only. Some clones are missing; in checked studies, unresolved V genes explain under half, and the rest has no known cause. The V and J calls and clone size were taken over from that table, and D and trimming were inferred from the DNA. The sample profile shows 400,000 to 450,000 clones; 90% of them were found once. The ten largest clones add up to 0.6% to 0.7% of the sample.

As regards this clone: The antigen it recognizes is unknown. No base quality values were provided; no much bigger clone lies one nucleotide off.

The sample taken for sequencing was PBMCs or T cells enriched from blood (not recorded which). The sequence was collected from a man younger than 35 who had recovered from COVID-19. Rearrangement joined TRBV9 to TRBJ2-7, with a tentative D gene TRBD1 over 5 matching bases. The sequenced DNA is TGTGCCAGCAGCCCCCTCGACAGTGCCTACGAGCAGTACTTC. It specifies CASSPLDSAYEQYF.